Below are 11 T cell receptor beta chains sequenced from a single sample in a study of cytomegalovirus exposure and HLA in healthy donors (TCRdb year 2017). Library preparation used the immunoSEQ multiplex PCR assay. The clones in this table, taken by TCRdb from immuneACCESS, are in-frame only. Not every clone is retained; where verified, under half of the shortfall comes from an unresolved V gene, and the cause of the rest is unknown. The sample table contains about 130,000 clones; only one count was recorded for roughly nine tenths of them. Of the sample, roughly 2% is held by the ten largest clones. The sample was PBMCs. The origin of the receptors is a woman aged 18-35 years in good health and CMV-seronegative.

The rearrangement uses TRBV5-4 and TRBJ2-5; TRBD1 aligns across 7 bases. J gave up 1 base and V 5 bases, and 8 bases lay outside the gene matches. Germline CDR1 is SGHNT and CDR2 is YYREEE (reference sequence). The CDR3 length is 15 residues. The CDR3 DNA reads TGTGCCAGCAGTTCCTTAACAGGGGTCCAAGAGACCCAGTACTTC. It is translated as CASSSLTGVQETQYF.

CDR3 sequence: CAGRDSSYNEQFF. The DNA for the CDR3 is TGTGCCGGCCGGGACAGCTCCTACAATGAGCAGTTCTTC. The chain has TRBV2 and TRBJ2-1; TRBD1 matches at 7 bases. The germline gives CDR1 SNHLY, CDR2 FYNNEI. The CDR3 spans 13 residues. The ends lost 11 bases at V and 0 bases at J; junction bases unmatched: 4.

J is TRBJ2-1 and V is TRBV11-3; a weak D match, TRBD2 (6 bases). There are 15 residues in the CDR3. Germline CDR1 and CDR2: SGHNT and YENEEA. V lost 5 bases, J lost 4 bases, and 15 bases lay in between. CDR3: CASSRRGSPYNEQFF. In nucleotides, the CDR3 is TGTGCCAGCAGCCGTCGGGGGTCCCCATACAATGAGCAGTTCTTC.

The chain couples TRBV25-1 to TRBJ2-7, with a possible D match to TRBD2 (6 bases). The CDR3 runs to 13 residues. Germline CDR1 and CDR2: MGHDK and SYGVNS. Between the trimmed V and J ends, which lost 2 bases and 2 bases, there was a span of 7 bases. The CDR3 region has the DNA TGTGCCAGCAGTGAACCGGGGGCCTACGAGCAGTACTTC. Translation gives CASSEPGAYEQYF.

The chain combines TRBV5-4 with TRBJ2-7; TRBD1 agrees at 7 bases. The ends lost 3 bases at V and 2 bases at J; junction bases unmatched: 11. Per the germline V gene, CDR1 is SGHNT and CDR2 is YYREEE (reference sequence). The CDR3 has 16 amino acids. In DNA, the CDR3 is TGTGCCAGCAGCTCCCACAAGGACAGGCGAGCCTACGAGCAGTACTTC. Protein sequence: CASSSHKDRRAYEQYF.

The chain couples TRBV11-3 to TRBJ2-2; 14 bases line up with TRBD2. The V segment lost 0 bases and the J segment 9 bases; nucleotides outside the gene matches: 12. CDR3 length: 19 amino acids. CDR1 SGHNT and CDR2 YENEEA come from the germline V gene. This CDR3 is CASSLDWTSGRTDPRELFF. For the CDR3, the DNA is TGTGCCAGCAGCTTAGATTGGACTAGCGGGAGGACAGATCCCAGGGAGCTGTTTTTT.

The CDR3 nucleotides are TGTGCCAGCAGGGCTCAAGCCAAAAACATTCAGTACTTC. Translating it yields CASRAQAKNIQYF. The gene calls are TRBV6-1 and TRBJ2-4, with D unclear. This CDR3 has 13 residues. Germline V gene lookup returns CDR1 MNHNS and CDR2 SASEGT. The ends were cut back, 6 bases at V and 0 bases at J, with 6 bases in the middle.

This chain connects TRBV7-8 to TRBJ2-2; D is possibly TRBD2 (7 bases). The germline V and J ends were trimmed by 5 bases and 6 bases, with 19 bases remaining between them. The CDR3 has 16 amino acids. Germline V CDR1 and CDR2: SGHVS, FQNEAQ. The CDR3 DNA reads TGTGCCAGCAGCCGACGCGGGGGCCTCCCCGCCGGGGAGCTGTTTTTT. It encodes CASSRRGGLPAGELFF.

CDR3 amino acids: CASSLGSGIRSYEQYF. CDR3 in DNA: TGTGCCAGCAGTTTGGGTAGCGGGATAAGGTCCTACGAGCAGTACTTC. The J gene is TRBJ2-7, the V gene TRBV28; 8 bases are a match to TRBD2. This CDR3 is built from 16 residues. V was clipped by 3 bases and J by 1 base; unmatched bases: 8. Looked up from germline, CDR1 is MDHEN and CDR2 is SYDVKM.

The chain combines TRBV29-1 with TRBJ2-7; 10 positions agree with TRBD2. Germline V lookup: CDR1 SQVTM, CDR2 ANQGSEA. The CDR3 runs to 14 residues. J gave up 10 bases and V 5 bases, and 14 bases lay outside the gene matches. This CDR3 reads CSVIAGGLAATQYF. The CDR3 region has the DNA TGCAGCGTTATTGCGGGAGGACTAGCGGCTACACAGTACTTC.

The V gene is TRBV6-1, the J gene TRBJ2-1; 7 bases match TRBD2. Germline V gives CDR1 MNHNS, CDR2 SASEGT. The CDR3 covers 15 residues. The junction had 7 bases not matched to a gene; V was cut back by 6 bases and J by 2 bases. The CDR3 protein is CASRAGTTTYNEQFF. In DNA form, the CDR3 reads TGTGCCAGCAGAGCCGGGACTACAACCTACAATGAGCAGTTCTTC.